The 4 T cell receptor beta chains in this list originate from one sample, sequenced in a study of cytomegalovirus exposure and HLA in healthy donors. Primers for the PCR totalled 60 Vbeta and 13 Jbeta. Clones were read by immunoSEQ multiplex PCR, and TCRdb kept only the in-frame ones, dropping some. Of around 200,000 clones listed, about 80% are singletons. The sample was PBMCs. The receptors come from a girl aged 5-17 years in good health and CMV-seronegative.

This chain connects TRBV5-4 to TRBJ1-4; 7 bases are shared with TRBD1. V lost 0 bases and J lost 10; bases outside the gene matches: 9. The CDR3 length is 15 residues. Germline CDR1 reads SGHNT; CDR2 reads YYREEE (reference sequence). This CDR3 is CASSLGQGPQAKLFF. CDR3 bases: TGTGCCAGCAGCTTGGGACAGGGCCCGCAGGCAAAACTGTTTTTT.

This clone has just a few counts. The V and J genes are TRBV7-2 and TRBJ2-1; perhaps TRBD2 as D (6 bases). This CDR3 contains 13 residues. V lost 8 bases and J 4 bases, leaving 12 bases between the germline ends. Germline assignment: CDR1 SGHTA and CDR2 FQGNSA. The chain's CDR3 is CASAGLRYNEQFF. Written as DNA, the CDR3 is TGTGCCAGCGCGGGACTGAGATACAATGAGCAGTTCTTC.

V gene TRBV6-5 combines with J gene TRBJ2-5; D ambiguous. This CDR3 contains 12 residues. CDR1 and CDR2 from the germline V gene are MNHEY and SVGAGI. Trimming left V 2 bases short and J 3 bases short, with 4 bases between. This CDR3 is CASSYTEETQYF. In DNA, the CDR3 is TGTGCCAGCAGTTACACGGAAGAGACCCAGTACTTC.

The CDR3 DNA is TGTGCCAGCAGTGAAAATGACAGGGCGTCCTACTACGAGCAGTACTTC. Translation gives CASSENDRASYYEQYF. The chain has TRBV25-1 and TRBJ2-7; TRBD1 aligns across 7 bases. The CDR3 totals 16 residues. V shed 2 bases, J shed 3 bases, and the junction held 10 bases outside the gene matches. Germline V gene data show CDR1 as MGHDK and CDR2 as SYGVNS.